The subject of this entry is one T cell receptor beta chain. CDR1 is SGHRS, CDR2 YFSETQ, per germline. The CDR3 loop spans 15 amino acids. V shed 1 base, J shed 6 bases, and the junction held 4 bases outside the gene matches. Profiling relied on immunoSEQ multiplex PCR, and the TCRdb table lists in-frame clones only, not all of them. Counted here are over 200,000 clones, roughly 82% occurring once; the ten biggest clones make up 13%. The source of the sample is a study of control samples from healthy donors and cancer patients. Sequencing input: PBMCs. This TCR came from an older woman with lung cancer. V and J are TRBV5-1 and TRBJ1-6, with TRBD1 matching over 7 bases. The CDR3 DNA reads TGCGCCAGCAGCTTGCGGGGACAGACTAATTCACCCCTCCACTTT. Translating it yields CASSLRGQTNSPLHF.